The subject of this entry is one T cell receptor (beta chain). Its antigen is as yet unknown. The sequencing template was cDNA reverse transcribed from extracted RNA. Data came from immunoSEQ multiplex PCR; TCRdb stores just in-frame clones and leaves some out. Of 150,000 to 200,000 clones listed, about three fifths are singletons. Germline assignment: CDR1 KGHSH and CDR2 LQKENI. This CDR3 comprises 16 residues. After removal of 6 bases from V and 8 bases from J, the junction contained 8 bases not matched to a gene. The data were taken from a study of CD8+ T cells in alopecia areata. Study-level findings and limits: TCR sharing across patients was less clear than in mice, possibly HLA-related. Normal skin's resident alphabeta T cells are sequenced alongside lesional scalp T cells.

Sequenced sample: CD4+ T cells sorted from blood. The TCR was taken from a human donor in good health. The genes are TRBV18 and TRBJ2-1; TRBD2 agrees at 15 bases. The CDR3 DNA reads TGTGCCAGCTCCCACGGGACTAGCGGGAGGATGGATGAGCAGTTCTTC. The encoded protein is CASSHGTSGRMDEQFF.